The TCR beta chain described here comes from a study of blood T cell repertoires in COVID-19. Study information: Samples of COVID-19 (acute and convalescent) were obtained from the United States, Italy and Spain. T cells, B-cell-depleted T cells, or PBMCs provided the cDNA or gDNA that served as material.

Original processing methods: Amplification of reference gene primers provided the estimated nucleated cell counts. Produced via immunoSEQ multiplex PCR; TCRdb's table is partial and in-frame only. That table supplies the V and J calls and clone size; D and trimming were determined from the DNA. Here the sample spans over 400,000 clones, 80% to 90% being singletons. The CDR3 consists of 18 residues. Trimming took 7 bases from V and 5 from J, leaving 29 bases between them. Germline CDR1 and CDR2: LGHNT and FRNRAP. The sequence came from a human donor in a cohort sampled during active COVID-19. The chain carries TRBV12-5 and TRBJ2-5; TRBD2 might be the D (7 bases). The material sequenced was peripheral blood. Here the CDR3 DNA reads TGTGCTAGTGTTCCCCGAGAACCAAAGAGGGGAGGGGGGGAGACCCAGTACTTC. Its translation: CASVPREPKRGGGETQYF.